This is a list of T cell receptor beta chains from one sample in a study of early T cells in non-severe SARS-CoV-2 infection. TCRdb re-analysed the 5' RACE reads in MiXCR, keeping a single row per CDR3 protein. The sample carries about 80,000 distinct CDR3 sequences, roughly 4.7% recorded once. Sequenced here: whole blood, sampled at baseline. Source of these receptors: an adult who was a healthcare worker with PCR-confirmed SARS-CoV-2 infection or an uninfected control (not recorded which). CDR3s include the opening cysteine and the closing phenylalanine or tryptophan. The D gene is left open where the match is weak. Some rows mark clone size as missing; the rest say once, few, many or name a class of expanded clone.

j_gene: TRBJ1-6; abundance: many; v_gene: TRBV5-4; d_gene: -; CDR3nt: TGTGCCAGCAGCTTGGGGCCAAGCTATAATTCACCCCTCCACTTT; CDR3aa: CASSLGPSYNSPLHF
j_gene: TRBJ1-5; abundance: many; v_gene: TRBV12-3/TRBV12-4; d_gene: -; CDR3nt: TGTGCCACCAGGGCAGGGACTCAGCCCCAGCATTTT; CDR3aa: CATRAGTQPQHF
j_gene: TRBJ1-1; abundance: many; v_gene: TRBV12-3/TRBV12-4; d_gene: TRBD1; CDR3nt: TGTGCCAGCAGCCCCGGGTGGACAGGGGGCGGCGAGAACACTGAAGCTTTCTTT; CDR3aa: CASSPGWTGGGENTEAFF
j_gene: TRBJ2-7; abundance: -; v_gene: TRBV9; d_gene: TRBD2; CDR3nt: TGTGCCAGCAGCGCAGTGGGAGGGTCCTACTACGAGCAGTACTTC; CDR3aa: CASSAVGGSYYEQYF
j_gene: TRBJ2-2; abundance: few; v_gene: TRBV29-1; d_gene: -; CDR3nt: TGCAGCGTTGGAGGAGGTCTCACCGGGGAGCTGTTTTTT; CDR3aa: CSVGGGLTGELFF
j_gene: TRBJ1-3; abundance: many; v_gene: TRBV7-9; d_gene: -; CDR3nt: TGTGCCAGCAGCTTAGGACAGCCGAGCTCTGGAAACACCATATATTTT; CDR3aa: CASSLGQPSSGNTIYF
j_gene: TRBJ2-6; abundance: -; v_gene: TRBV19; d_gene: TRBD1; CDR3nt: TGTGCCACCCGGGACAGGACATCCTCTGGGGCCAACGTCCTGACTTTC; CDR3aa: CATRDRTSSGANVLTF
j_gene: TRBJ2-3; abundance: many; v_gene: TRBV15; d_gene: TRBD2; CDR3nt: TGTGCCACCAGCAGTGAGAGGGGCGGGAGTTTTACGCAGTATTTT; CDR3aa: CATSSERGGSFTQYF
j_gene: TRBJ2-1; abundance: many; v_gene: TRBV15; d_gene: -; CDR3nt: TGTGCCACCAGCAGAGATTGGAATGGGGGCCGTCGCGGGAATGAGCAGTTCTTC; CDR3aa: CATSRDWNGGRRGNEQFF
j_gene: TRBJ2-5; abundance: many; v_gene: TRBV10-1; d_gene: TRBD1; CDR3nt: TGCGCCAGCCAGGGACAGATCGGGGAGACCCAGTACTTC; CDR3aa: CASQGQIGETQYF
j_gene: TRBJ2-7; abundance: many; v_gene: TRBV7-6; d_gene: -; CDR3nt: TGTGCCAGTTCCTCGGACCATTGGGCCGAGCAGTACTTC; CDR3aa: CASSSDHWAEQYF
j_gene: TRBJ1-4; abundance: -; v_gene: TRBV7-6; d_gene: -; CDR3nt: TGTGCCAGCAGCCTACAATCCCCAGCAGGCCGAGGTAATGAAAAACTGTTTTTT; CDR3aa: CASSLQSPAGRGNEKLFF
j_gene: TRBJ2-7; abundance: many; v_gene: TRBV7-2; d_gene: -; CDR3nt: TGTGCCAGCAGCTTGACGCCTCACGAGCAGTACTTC; CDR3aa: CASSLTPHEQYF
j_gene: TRBJ2-7; abundance: many; v_gene: TRBV7-9; d_gene: TRBD2; CDR3nt: TGTGCCAGCACCACCGCGGGGGGCGCCCGGCACGAGCAGTACTTC; CDR3aa: CASTTAGGARHEQYF
j_gene: TRBJ1-4; abundance: -; v_gene: TRBV11-2; d_gene: -; CDR3nt: TGTGCCAGCAGCTTAGCTAGGGGACGTCTAGAGGAAAAACTGTTTTTT; CDR3aa: CASSLARGRLEEKLFF
j_gene: TRBJ2-5; abundance: -; v_gene: TRBV20-1; d_gene: TRBD2; CDR3nt: TGCAGTGGCGAGGGACTAGCGGGAGAGGTGGGGCAAGAGACCCAGTACTTC; CDR3aa: CSGEGLAGEVGQETQYF
j_gene: TRBJ2-7; abundance: many; v_gene: TRBV28; d_gene: -; CDR3nt: TGTGCCAGCCACCGATTGGGGGCCTACGAGCAGTACTTC; CDR3aa: CASHRLGAYEQYF
j_gene: TRBJ2-7; abundance: -; v_gene: TRBV6-6; d_gene: TRBD2; CDR3nt: TGTGCCAGCAGTCCCCGGACTAGCAGGGGCTCCTACGAGCAGTACTTC; CDR3aa: CASSPRTSRGSYEQYF
j_gene: TRBJ2-5; abundance: many; v_gene: TRBV28; d_gene: TRBD1; CDR3nt: TGTGCCAGCAGTAACAGGGGTGGGGAGACCCAGTACTTC; CDR3aa: CASSNRGGETQYF
j_gene: TRBJ1-2; abundance: few; v_gene: TRBV5-1; d_gene: -; CDR3nt: TGCGCCAGCAGCTTGAGCTCGGCTAACTATGGCTACACCTTC; CDR3aa: CASSLSSANYGYTF
j_gene: TRBJ2-3; abundance: many; v_gene: TRBV7-2; d_gene: TRBD2; CDR3nt: TGTGCCAGCAGCTTAGCCGGGACTAGCGGGAGGGCCCTGTCAGATACGCAGTATTTT; CDR3aa: CASSLAGTSGRALSDTQYF
j_gene: TRBJ1-5; abundance: few; v_gene: TRBV5-4; d_gene: -; CDR3nt: TGTGCCAGCAGCTGGGGAGACAATCAGCCCCAGCATTTT; CDR3aa: CASSWGDNQPQHF
j_gene: TRBJ2-2; abundance: many; v_gene: TRBV6-6; d_gene: TRBD2; CDR3nt: TGTGCCAGCAGTACCCCATCCGGGGGGTCTAACACCGGGGAGCTGTTTTTT; CDR3aa: CASSTPSGGSNTGELFF
j_gene: TRBJ2-5; abundance: many; v_gene: TRBV10-3; d_gene: -; CDR3nt: TGTGCCATCAGTGAGTTCCAGGGGCCGGAGACCCAGTACTTC; CDR3aa: CAISEFQGPETQYF
j_gene: TRBJ2-3; abundance: many; v_gene: TRBV3-1; d_gene: TRBD2; CDR3nt: TGTGCCAGCAGCCAAGATCTGAAGGTAGCGGGAGAGTACGCAGATACGCAGTATTTT; CDR3aa: CASSQDLKVAGEYADTQYF
j_gene: TRBJ2-3; abundance: many; v_gene: TRBV19; d_gene: TRBD1; CDR3nt: TGTGCCAGTAGAGCTCGGGACAGCCCTAGCACAGATACGCAGTATTTT; CDR3aa: CASRARDSPSTDTQYF